These 9 T cell receptor beta chains share one sample of origin, sequenced in a study of T cell changes during pregnancy in multiple sclerosis. Profiled with immunoSEQ multiplex PCR; TCRdb holds only in-frame clones, not every one. The table lists about 52,000 clones, about 92% of them singletons. Sequenced here: CD4+ T cells from peripheral blood mononuclear cells, sampled before pregnancy. The receptor source for this set is a female donor with multiple sclerosis, enrolled in a pregnancy study.

This chain connects TRBV29-1 to TRBJ2-3; D may be TRBD2 (6 bases). Trimming stripped 4 bases from V and 2 bases from J, with 13 bases between. The germline V gene has CDR1 SQVTM and CDR2 ANQGSEA. CDR3 size: 14 residues. The DNA of the CDR3 is TGCAGCGTTGCAGGGACTGATCTCACAGATACGCAGTATTTT. Its protein product is CSVAGTDLTDTQYF.

The chain employs TRBV19 and TRBJ1-3, with 8 bases that match TRBD1. Per germline, CDR1 LNHDA and CDR2 SQIVND (reference sequence). After removal of 6 bases from V and 0 bases from J, the junction contained 10 bases not matched to a gene. This CDR3 region has 17 residues. The CDR3: CASRSIHGTGSGNTIYF. CDR3 nucleotides: TGTGCCAGTAGGAGTATACACGGGACAGGCTCTGGAAACACCATATATTTT. The full variable domain, completed using reference TRBV19 and TRBJ1-3, is DGGITQSPKYLFRKEGQNVTLSCEQNLNHDAMYWYRQDPGQGLRLIYYSQIVNDFQKGDIAEGYSVSREKKESFPLTVTSAQKNPTAFYLCASRSIHGTGSGNTIYFGEGSWLTVV.

This chain uses TRBV9 with TRBJ2-3; 11 positions match TRBD2. Looked up from germline, CDR1 is SGDLS and CDR2 is YYNGEE. Germline trimming cut 3 bases from V and 2 bases from J; bases unmatched to any gene: 5. The CDR3 runs to 16 residues. The CDR3 is CASSALGLAVTDTQYF. The CDR3, as DNA: TGTGCCAGCAGCGCCCTGGGACTAGCGGTCACAGATACGCAGTATTTT.

This sequence joins TRBV6-1 and TRBJ1-2; D is uncertain. The V gene lost 10 bases and the J gene lost 2 bases, with 11 bases spanning the gap. The CDR3 is 12 residues long. Germline CDR1 is MNHNS and CDR2 is SASEGT. In DNA form, the CDR3 reads TGTGCCACCCGCTCGGGGAACTATGGCTACACCTTC. It yields the protein CATRSGNYGYTF.

This rearrangement joins TRBV27 to TRBJ2-7; 7 bases match TRBD1. Germline lookup yields CDR1 MNHEY and CDR2 SMNVEV (reference sequence). V shed 5 bases, J shed 2 bases, and the junction held 9 bases outside the gene matches. The CDR3 has 15 residues. This CDR3 is CASSPWVTGTYEQYF. The CDR3 DNA reads TGTGCCAGCAGTCCATGGGTGACAGGGACCTACGAGCAGTACTTC.

The chain uses TRBV7-2 and TRBJ2-6, with D possibly matching TRBD2 (6 bases). CDR1 and CDR2 (germline): SGHTA, FQGNSA. The CDR3 has 15 residues. Trimming cost V 6 bases and J 0 bases, with 9 bases left between them. The CDR3 protein is CASSSGGSGANVLTF. For the CDR3, the DNA is TGTGCCAGCAGTTCCGGGGGCTCTGGGGCCAACGTCCTGACTTTC.

V gene TRBV11-2 combines with J gene TRBJ2-3; D is possibly TRBD1 (5 bases). This CDR3 region has 15 residues. CDR1 is SGHAT and CDR2 is FQNNGV in the germline V gene. V was clipped by 0 bases and J by 3 bases, with 10 bases between them. The CDR3 nucleotides read TGTGCCAGCAGCTTAGATCATAGGGGTACAGATACGCAGTATTTT. This sequence encodes CASSLDHRGTDTQYF.

The V call is TRBV18, the J call TRBJ1-1; a possible D gene is TRBD1 (5 bases). The CDR3 sequence is 13 residues long. V lost 5 bases and J 2 bases, leaving 9 bases between the germline ends. CDR1 is KGHSH, CDR2 LQKENI, per germline. The DNA of the CDR3 is TGTGCCAGCTCAACGACAGAAAACACTGAAGCTTTCTTT. It yields the protein CASSTTENTEAFF.

V usage is TRBV10-2 and J usage is TRBJ1-1; D is uncertain. The CDR3 contains 16 residues. Germline V gene lookup returns CDR1 WSHSY and CDR2 SAAADI. Between the trimmed V and J ends, which lost 8 bases and 3 bases, there was a span of 22 bases. The CDR3 nucleotides are TGCGCCAGCCGGAAGGCGGGGTACGAGCTGGACACTGAAGCTTTCTTT. This encodes CASRKAGYELDTEAFF.